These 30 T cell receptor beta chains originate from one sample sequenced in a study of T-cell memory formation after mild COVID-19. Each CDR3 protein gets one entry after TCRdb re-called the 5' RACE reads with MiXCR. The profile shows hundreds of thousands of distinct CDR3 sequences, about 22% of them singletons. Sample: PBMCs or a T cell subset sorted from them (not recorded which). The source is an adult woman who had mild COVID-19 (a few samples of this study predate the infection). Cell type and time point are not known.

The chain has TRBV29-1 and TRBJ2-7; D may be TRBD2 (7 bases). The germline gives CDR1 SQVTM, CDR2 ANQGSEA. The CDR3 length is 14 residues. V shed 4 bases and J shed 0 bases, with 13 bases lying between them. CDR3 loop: CSVVGGPSSYEQYF. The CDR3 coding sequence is TGCAGCGTTGTGGGGGGGCCTAGCTCCTACGAGCAGTACTTC.

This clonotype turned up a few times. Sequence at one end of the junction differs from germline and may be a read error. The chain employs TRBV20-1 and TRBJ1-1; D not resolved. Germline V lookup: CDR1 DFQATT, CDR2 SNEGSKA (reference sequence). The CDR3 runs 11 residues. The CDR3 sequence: CSPRAGSEAFF. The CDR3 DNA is TGCAGTCCTAGGGCGGGGTCTGAAGCTTTCTTT.

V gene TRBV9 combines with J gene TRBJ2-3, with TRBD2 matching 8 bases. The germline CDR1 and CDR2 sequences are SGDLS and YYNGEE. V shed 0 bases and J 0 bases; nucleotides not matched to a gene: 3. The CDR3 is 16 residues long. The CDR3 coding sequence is TGTGCCAGCAGCGTAGCGAGCGGGGGTAGCACAGATACGCAGTATTTT. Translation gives CASSVASGGSTDTQYF.

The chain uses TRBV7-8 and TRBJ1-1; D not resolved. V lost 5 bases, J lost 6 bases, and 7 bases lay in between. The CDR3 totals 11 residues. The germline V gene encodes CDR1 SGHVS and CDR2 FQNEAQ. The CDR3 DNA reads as TGTGCCAGCAGCCCACCGTCTGAAGCTTTCTTT. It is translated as CASSPPSEAFF.

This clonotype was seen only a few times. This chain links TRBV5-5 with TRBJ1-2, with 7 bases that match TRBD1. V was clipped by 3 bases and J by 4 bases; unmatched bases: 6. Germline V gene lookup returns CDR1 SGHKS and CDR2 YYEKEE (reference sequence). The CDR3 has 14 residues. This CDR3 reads CASSSVQGGYGYTF. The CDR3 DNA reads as TGTGCCAGCAGCTCCGTCCAGGGGGGCTATGGCTACACCTTC.

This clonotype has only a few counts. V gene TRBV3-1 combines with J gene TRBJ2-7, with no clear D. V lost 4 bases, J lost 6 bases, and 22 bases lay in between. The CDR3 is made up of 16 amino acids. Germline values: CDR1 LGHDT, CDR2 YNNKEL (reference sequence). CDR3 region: CASSLYPSSRPFEQYF. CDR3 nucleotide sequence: TGTGCCAGCAGCCTGTACCCCAGCTCCCGCCCCTTCGAGCAGTACTTC.

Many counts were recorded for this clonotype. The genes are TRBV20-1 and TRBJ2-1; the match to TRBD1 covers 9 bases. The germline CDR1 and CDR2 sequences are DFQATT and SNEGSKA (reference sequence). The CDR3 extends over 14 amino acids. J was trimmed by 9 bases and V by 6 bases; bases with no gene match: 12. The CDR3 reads CSATGQGAGSEQFF. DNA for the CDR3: TGCAGTGCAACGGGACAGGGAGCGGGTAGTGAGCAGTTCTTC.

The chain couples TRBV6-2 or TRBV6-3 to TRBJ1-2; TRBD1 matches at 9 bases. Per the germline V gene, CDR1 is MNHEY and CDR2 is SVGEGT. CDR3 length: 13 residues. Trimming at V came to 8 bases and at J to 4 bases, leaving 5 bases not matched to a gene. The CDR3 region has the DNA TGTGCCAGCGGACGACAGGGGGGCTATGGCTACACCTTC. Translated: CASGRQGGYGYTF.

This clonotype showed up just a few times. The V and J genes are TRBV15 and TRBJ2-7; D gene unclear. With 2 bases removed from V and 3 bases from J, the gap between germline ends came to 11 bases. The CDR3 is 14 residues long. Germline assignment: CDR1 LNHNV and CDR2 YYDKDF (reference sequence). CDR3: CATSRIVGNYEQYF. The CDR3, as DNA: TGTGCCACCAGCAGAATTGTGGGTAACTACGAGCAGTACTTC. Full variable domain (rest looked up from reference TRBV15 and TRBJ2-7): DAMVIQNPRYQVTQFGKPVTLSCSQTLNHNVMYWYQQKSSQAPKLLFHYYDKDFNNEADTPDNFQSRRPNTSFCFLDIRSPGLGDTAMYLCATSRIVGNYEQYFGPGTRLTVT.

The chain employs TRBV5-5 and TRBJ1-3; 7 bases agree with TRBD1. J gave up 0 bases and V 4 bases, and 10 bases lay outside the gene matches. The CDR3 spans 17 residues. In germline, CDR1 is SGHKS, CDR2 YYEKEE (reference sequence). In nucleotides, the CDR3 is TGTGCCAGCAGCCCCCTGACAGGGTTTGTCTCTGGAAACACCATATATTTT. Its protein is CASSPLTGFVSGNTIYF.

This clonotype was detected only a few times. CDR3 loop: CASSQDIIGAYGYTF. CDR3 nucleotides: TGCGCCAGCAGCCAAGATATTATAGGGGCCTATGGCTACACCTTC. The chain recombines TRBV4-3 with TRBJ1-2; D perhaps matches TRBD1 (5 bases). This CDR3 comprises 15 residues. The germline gives CDR1 LGHNA, CDR2 YSLEER. Trimming stripped 0 bases from V and 4 bases from J, with 12 bases between.

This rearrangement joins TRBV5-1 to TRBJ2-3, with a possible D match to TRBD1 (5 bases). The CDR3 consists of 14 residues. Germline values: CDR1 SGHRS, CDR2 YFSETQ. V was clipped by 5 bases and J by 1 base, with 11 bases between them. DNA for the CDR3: TGCGCCAGCAGTTGGGGCATCGGCACAGATACGCAGTATTTT. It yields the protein CASSWGIGTDTQYF.

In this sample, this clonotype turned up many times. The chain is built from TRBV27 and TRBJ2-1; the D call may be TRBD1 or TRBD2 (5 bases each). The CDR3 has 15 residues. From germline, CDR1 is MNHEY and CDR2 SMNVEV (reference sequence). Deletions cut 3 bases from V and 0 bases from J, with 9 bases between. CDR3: CASSFEGSSYNEQFF. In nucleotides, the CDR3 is TGTGCCAGCAGTTTCGAGGGGTCCTCCTACAATGAGCAGTTCTTC.

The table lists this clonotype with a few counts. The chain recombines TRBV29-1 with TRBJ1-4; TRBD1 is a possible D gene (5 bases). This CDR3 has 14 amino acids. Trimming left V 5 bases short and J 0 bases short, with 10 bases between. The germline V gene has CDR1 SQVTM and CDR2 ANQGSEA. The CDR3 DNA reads TGCAGCGTTATACAGGACGCAACTAATGAAAAACTGTTTTTT. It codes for CSVIQDATNEKLFF.

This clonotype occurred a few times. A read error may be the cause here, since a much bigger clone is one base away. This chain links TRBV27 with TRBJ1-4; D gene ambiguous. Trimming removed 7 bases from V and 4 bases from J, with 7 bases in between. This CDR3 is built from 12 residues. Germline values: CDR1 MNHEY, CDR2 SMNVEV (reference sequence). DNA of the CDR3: TGTGCCAGCAAAGGAAATAATGAAAAACTGTTTTTT. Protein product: CASKGNNEKLFF.

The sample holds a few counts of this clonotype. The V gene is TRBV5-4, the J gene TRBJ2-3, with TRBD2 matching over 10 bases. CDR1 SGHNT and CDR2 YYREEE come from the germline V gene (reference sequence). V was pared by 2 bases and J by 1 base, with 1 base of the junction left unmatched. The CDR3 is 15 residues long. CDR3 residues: CASSFSGRRTDTQYF. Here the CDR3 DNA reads TGTGCCAGCAGCTTTAGCGGGAGGCGCACAGATACGCAGTATTTT.

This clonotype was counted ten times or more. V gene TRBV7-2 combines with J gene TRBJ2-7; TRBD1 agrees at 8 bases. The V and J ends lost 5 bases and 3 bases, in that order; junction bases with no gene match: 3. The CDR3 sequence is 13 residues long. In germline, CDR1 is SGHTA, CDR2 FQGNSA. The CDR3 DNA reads TGTGCCAGCAGCCTCGACAGGGGCTACGAGCAGTACTTC. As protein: CASSLDRGYEQYF.

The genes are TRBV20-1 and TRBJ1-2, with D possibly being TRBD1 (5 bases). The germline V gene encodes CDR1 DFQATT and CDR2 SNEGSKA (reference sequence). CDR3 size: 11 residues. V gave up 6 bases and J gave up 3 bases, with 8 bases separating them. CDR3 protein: CSAEGDYGYTF. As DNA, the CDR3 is TGCAGTGCGGAAGGGGACTATGGCTACACCTTC.

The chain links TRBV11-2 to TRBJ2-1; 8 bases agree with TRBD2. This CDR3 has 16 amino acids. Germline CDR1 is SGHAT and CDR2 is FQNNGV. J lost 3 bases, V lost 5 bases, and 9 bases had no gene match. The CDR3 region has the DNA TGTGCCAGCAGCCTAATAGCGGGAACCGGCTACAATGAGCAGTTCTTC. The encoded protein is CASSLIAGTGYNEQFF.

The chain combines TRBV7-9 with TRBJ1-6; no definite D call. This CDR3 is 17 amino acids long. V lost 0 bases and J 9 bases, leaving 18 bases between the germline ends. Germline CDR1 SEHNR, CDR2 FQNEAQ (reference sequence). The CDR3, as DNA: TGTGCCAGCAGCTTAGCCCTGGGCACGGGCCGGGGTTCACCCCTCCACTTT. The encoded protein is CASSLALGTGRGSPLHF. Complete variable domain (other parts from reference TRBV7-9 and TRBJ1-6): DTGVSQNPRHKITKRGQNVTFRCDPISEHNRLYWYRQTLGQGPEFLTYFQNEAQLEKSRLLSDRFSAERPKGSFSTLEIQRTEQGDSAMYLCASSLALGTGRGSPLHFGNGTRLTVT.

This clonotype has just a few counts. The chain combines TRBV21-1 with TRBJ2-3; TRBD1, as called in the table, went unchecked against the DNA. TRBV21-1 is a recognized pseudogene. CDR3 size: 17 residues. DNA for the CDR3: TGTGCCAGCAGCCTGACAGGTGGCCTATCTAGCACAGATACGCAGTATTTT. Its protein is CASSLTGGLSSTDTQYF.

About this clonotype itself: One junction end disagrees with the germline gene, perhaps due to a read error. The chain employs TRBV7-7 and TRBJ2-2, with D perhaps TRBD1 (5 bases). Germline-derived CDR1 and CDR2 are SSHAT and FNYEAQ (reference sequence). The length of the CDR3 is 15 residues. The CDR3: CASSSSRARTGELFF. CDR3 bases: TGTGCTAGCAGCTCGAGCAGGGCCCGTACCGGGGAGCTGTTTTTT.

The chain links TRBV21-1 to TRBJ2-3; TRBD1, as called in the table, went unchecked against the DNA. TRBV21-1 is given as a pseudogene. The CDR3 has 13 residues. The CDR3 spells CASRTGRTDTQYF. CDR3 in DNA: TGTGCCAGCCGGACCGGGCGCACAGATACGCAGTATTTT.

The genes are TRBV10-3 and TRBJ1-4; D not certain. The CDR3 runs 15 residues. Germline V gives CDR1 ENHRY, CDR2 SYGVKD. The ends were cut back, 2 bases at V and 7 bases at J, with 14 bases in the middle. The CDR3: CAISEHISTGEKLFF. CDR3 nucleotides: TGTGCCATCAGTGAGCATATCTCTACCGGTGAAAAACTGTTTTTT.

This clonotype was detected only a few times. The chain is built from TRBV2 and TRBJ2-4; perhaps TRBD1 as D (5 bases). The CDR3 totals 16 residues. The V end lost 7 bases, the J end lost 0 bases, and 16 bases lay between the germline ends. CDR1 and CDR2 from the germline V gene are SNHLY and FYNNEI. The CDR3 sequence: CASNSDQGLAKNIQYF. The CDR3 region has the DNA TGTGCCAGCAATTCTGATCAGGGCCTAGCCAAAAACATTCAGTACTTC. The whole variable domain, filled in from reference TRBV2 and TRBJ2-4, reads EPEVTQTPSHQVTQMGQEVILRCVPISNHLYFYWYRQILGQKVEFLVSFYNNEISEKSEIFDDQFSVERPDGSNFTLKIRSTKLEDSAMYFCASNSDQGLAKNIQYFGAGTRLSVL.

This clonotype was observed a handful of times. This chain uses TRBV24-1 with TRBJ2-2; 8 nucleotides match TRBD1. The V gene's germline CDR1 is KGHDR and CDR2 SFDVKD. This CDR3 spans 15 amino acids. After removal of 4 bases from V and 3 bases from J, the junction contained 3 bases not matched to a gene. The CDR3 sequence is CATSDGTGYTGELFF. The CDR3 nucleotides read TGTGCCACCAGTGACGGGACAGGTTACACCGGGGAGCTGTTTTTT.

CDR3 nucleotide sequence: TGCAGTGCCCCGGGGCTCAACTACGAGCAGTACTTC. Translating it yields CSAPGLNYEQYF. The rearrangement links TRBV20-1 to TRBJ2-7; D may correspond to TRBD1 or TRBD2 (5 bases each). Trimming took 6 bases from V and 3 from J, leaving 12 bases between them. CDR3 length equals 12 residues. The V gene's germline CDR1 is DFQATT and CDR2 SNEGSKA (reference sequence).

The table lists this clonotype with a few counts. The CDR3 protein is CASSRTGMGNQPQHF. CDR3 nucleotides: TGTGCCAGCTCACGGACAGGGATGGGCAATCAGCCCCAGCATTTT. The V call is TRBV18, the J call TRBJ1-5, with 8 bases identical to TRBD1. The CDR3 totals 15 residues. J was trimmed by 2 bases and V by 4 bases; bases with no gene match: 4. CDR1 is KGHSH, CDR2 LQKENI, per germline. The whole variable domain, filled in from reference TRBV18 and TRBJ1-5, reads NAGVMQNPRHLVRRRGQEARLRCSPMKGHSHVYWYRQLPEEGLKFMVYLQKENIIDESGMPKERFSAEFPKEGPSILRIQQVVRGDSAAYFCASSRTGMGNQPQHFGDGTRLSIL.

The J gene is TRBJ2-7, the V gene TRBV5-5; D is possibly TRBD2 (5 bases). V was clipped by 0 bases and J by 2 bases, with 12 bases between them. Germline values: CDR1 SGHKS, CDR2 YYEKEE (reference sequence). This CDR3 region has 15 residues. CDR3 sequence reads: CASSLAAGNAYEQYF. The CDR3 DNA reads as TGTGCCAGCAGCTTGGCGGCCGGGAACGCCTACGAGCAGTACTTC.

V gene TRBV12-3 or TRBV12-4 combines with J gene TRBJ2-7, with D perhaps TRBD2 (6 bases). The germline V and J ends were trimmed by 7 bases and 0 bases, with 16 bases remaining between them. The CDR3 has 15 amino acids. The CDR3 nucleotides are TGTGCCAGCACCAAAGGAGGGAACAGCTCCTACGAGCAGTACTTC. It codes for CASTKGGNSSYEQYF.